This TCR beta chain was captured by sequencing in a study of T cell responses to AZD1222 COVID-19 vaccine. Findings and limits, study-wide: Across the whole spike, CD4 TCRs peaked at regions 160-218 and 743-854. The breadth and depth of Spike-specific TCRs increased once two AZD1222 doses had been given. Donors in the cohort were predominantly white British and more often female, and clonal diversity was possibly underestimated.

Profiled with immunoSEQ multiplex PCR; TCRdb holds only in-frame clones, not every one. The repertoire holds around 150,000 clones, with 75% to 85% as singletons. A word on this clone: Its antigen is as yet unknown. One end of the junction does not line up with germline, which may come from a read error.

The sample consisted of peripheral blood, taken 28 days after the second dose of the MenACWY control vaccine. The receptor was derived from an adult who received the MenACWY meningococcal vaccine as a control.

The CDR3: CASRLIRGFNYGYTF. CDR3 bases: TGTGCCAGCCGCTTAATCCGAGGCTTTAACTATGGCTACACCTTC. J is TRBJ1-2 and V is TRBV5-6, with D unclear. The germline V gene has CDR1 SGHDT and CDR2 YYEEEE. The CDR3 has 15 residues. Using reference TRBV5-6 and TRBJ1-2 for the parts outside the CDR3, the full variable domain is DAGVTQSPTHLIKTRGQQVTLRCSPKSGHDTVSWYQQALGQGPQFIFQYYEEEERQRGNFPDRFSGHQFPNYSSELNVNALLLGDSALYLCASRLIRGFNYGYTFGSGTRLTVV.